This TCR beta chain was identified during a study of T cells in Graves' hyperthyroidism and ophthalmopathy. Amplified regions were TCR beta CDR3 sequences from RNA transcripts. HTBI primers drove first-round RT-PCR of the TCR CDR3. TCRdb reprocessed the multiplex PCR reads via MiXCR and lists one record per CDR3 protein. The table lists about 620,000 distinct CDR3 sequences, around 15% of them singletons. CDR3 length equals 14 residues. The V end lost 5 bases, the J end lost 4 bases, and 14 bases lay between the germline ends. CDR1 is SGHTA, CDR2 FQGNSA, per germline. Many counts were recorded for this clonotype.

This chain links TRBV7-2 with TRBJ1-2, with a tentative D call TRBD1 (6 bases). The sequenced sample was blood. The TCR sequence derives from a young woman with Graves' hyperthyroidism. CDR3 bases: TGTGCCAGCAGCCCTCAGGGGCTAGTCTATGGCTACACCTTC. Amino acid sequence: CASSPQGLVYGYTF.